These 27 T cell receptor beta chains came from one sample sequenced in a study of cytomegalovirus exposure and HLA in healthy donors. PCR amplification relied on 60 Vbeta primers (plus 13 Jbeta primers). The repertoire was sequenced with immunoSEQ multiplex PCR; TCRdb's copy has only in-frame clones and lacks some. Of under 85,000 clones listed, 78% were seen once; the top ten hold around 1.5%. The sample consisted of PBMCs. The receptors come from a man in his forties in good health and CMV-seronegative.

The table lists this clone with a few counts. The chain recombines TRBV11-2 with TRBJ1-6; D is undetermined. Trimming stripped 0 bases from V and 7 bases from J, with 10 bases between. CDR1 and CDR2 from the germline V gene are SGHAT and FQNNGV. The CDR3 covers 15 residues. The CDR3 loop is CASSLEPGTNSPLHF. The CDR3 nucleotides read TGTGCCAGCAGCTTAGAGCCAGGCACCAATTCACCCCTCCACTTT.

J is TRBJ2-3 and V is TRBV19; maybe TRBD1 (5 bases). The CDR3 is 14 amino acids. V lost 6 bases and J 0 bases, leaving 10 bases between the germline ends. The germline gives CDR1 LNHDA, CDR2 SQIVND (reference sequence). In DNA form, the CDR3 reads TGTGCCAGTAGAAGACAGTCTAGCACAGATACGCAGTATTTT. This translates into CASRRQSSTDTQYF. The whole variable domain, remainder taken from reference TRBV19 and TRBJ2-3, is DGGITQSPKYLFRKEGQNVTLSCEQNLNHDAMYWYRQDPGQGLRLIYYSQIVNDFQKGDIAEGYSVSREKKESFPLTVTSAQKNPTAFYLCASRRQSSTDTQYFGPGTRLTVL.

The genes are TRBV6-4 and TRBJ2-1; 11 nucleotides line up with TRBD2. CDR3 length: 15 residues. CDR1 is MRHNA, CDR2 SNTAGT, per germline. The J segment lost 7 bases and the V segment lost 2 bases, leaving 4 bases of the junction unmatched. The CDR3 loop reads CASSDPTSGRNEQFF. In DNA, the CDR3 is TGTGCCAGCAGTGACCCCACTAGCGGGAGAAATGAGCAGTTCTTC.

This clone was observed a few times. The rearrangement links TRBV18 to TRBJ2-5; D is perhaps TRBD2 (6 bases). The CDR3 extends over 13 amino acids. Germline V gene sequence: CDR1 KGHSH, CDR2 LQKENI. V was cut by 3 bases and J by 3 bases, with 8 bases left in between. The CDR3 loop reads CASSPGGEETQYF. The CDR3 DNA sequence: TGTGCCAGCTCACCTGGAGGGGAAGAGACCCAGTACTTC.

V usage is TRBV6-1 and J usage is TRBJ1-2, with a weak D call TRBD1 (5 bases). The CDR3 covers 14 residues. The V gene lost 7 bases and the J gene lost 3 bases, with 15 bases spanning the gap. CDR1 and CDR2 (germline): MNHNS, SASEGT. CDR3 sequence reads: CASIETGRDYGYTF. For the CDR3, the DNA is TGTGCCAGCATCGAAACAGGCCGCGACTATGGCTACACCTTC.

This rearrangement joins TRBV6-4 to TRBJ2-1; TRBD2 is a possible D gene (6 bases). Deletions cut 0 bases from V and 0 bases from J, with 18 bases between. Germline CDR1 and CDR2: MRHNA and SNTAGT. The CDR3 runs to 19 residues. CDR3 sequence (DNA): TGTGCCAGCAGTGACTCTGTTGCGGGGTCAGTGAGCTCCTACAATGAGCAGTTCTTC. This gives the protein CASSDSVAGSVSSYNEQFF.

The J gene is TRBJ2-1, the V gene TRBV5-1; TRBD1 might be the D (6 bases). The CDR3 totals 15 residues. CDR1 SGHRS and CDR2 YFSETQ come from the germline V gene. V was trimmed by 1 base and J by 2 bases, leaving 10 bases between them. Here the CDR3 reads CASSLIRGPYNEQFF. As DNA, the CDR3 is TGCGCCAGCAGCTTGATCAGGGGCCCCTACAATGAGCAGTTCTTC.

The genes are TRBV5-8 and TRBJ2-3; no firm D call. Trimming cost V 4 bases and J 5 bases, with 5 bases left between them. Germline V CDR1 and CDR2: SGHTS, YDEGEE. The CDR3 is 11 amino acids. CDR3 region: CASSIKDTQYF. CDR3 in DNA: TGTGCCAGCAGCATAAAAGATACGCAGTATTTT.

Turning to this clone: An end of the junction does not agree with germline; a read error may underlie this. The chain employs TRBV5-1 and TRBJ1-6, with 10 nucleotides matching TRBD1. CDR1 and CDR2 from the germline V gene are SGHRS and YFSETQ. This CDR3 spans 14 amino acids. CDR3 sequence (DNA): TGCGCCAGCAACTTGGGACAGGGGAATTCACCCCTCCACTTT. As protein: CASNLGQGNSPLHF.

The chain joins TRBV7-6 to TRBJ2-7; 15 bases line up with TRBD2. Unmatched junction bases numbered 7, after V lost 4 bases and J lost 3 bases. Germline CDR1 and CDR2: SGHVS and FNYEAQ. This CDR3 is built from 17 residues. The chain's CDR3 is CASSSGLAGGRRYEQYF. The CDR3 DNA sequence: TGTGCCAGCAGCTCCGGACTAGCGGGAGGGCGCCGCTACGAGCAGTACTTC.

The genes are TRBV5-1 and TRBJ2-3, with 8 bases matching TRBD2. CDR3 size: 15 residues. Germline V CDR1 and CDR2: SGHRS, YFSETQ. V dropped 4 bases and J dropped 2; count of bases not matched to a gene: 6. The CDR3 here is CASSEGTRPTDTQYF. In nucleotides, the CDR3 is TGCGCCAGCAGCGAAGGGACTAGACCCACAGATACGCAGTATTTT.

The gene calls are TRBV12-5 and TRBJ1-2; 11 bases align to TRBD1. The germline V gene has CDR1 LGHNT and CDR2 FRNRAP. The V segment lost 9 bases and the J segment 7 bases; nucleotides outside the gene matches: 7. This CDR3 region has 13 residues. DNA for the CDR3: TGTGCTAGCGGACAGGGGGCGCCGCTTGGCTACACCTTC. Translated: CASGQGAPLGYTF.

This CDR3 is CASSLQASGNTIYF. CDR3 in DNA: TGTGCCAGCAGCCTACAGGCCTCTGGAAACACCATATATTTT. The chain recombines TRBV14 with TRBJ1-3; a possible D gene is TRBD1 (5 bases). The CDR3 totals 14 residues. V was trimmed by 4 bases and J by 0 bases, leaving 7 bases between them. Germline lookup yields CDR1 SGHDN and CDR2 FVKESK.

This clone has a handful of counts. The rearrangement links TRBV5-4 to TRBJ2-4, with a weak D call TRBD2 (5 bases). V lost 1 base and J 0 bases, leaving 11 bases between the germline ends. This CDR3 comprises 16 residues. CDR1 is SGHNT and CDR2 is YYREEE in the germline V gene (reference sequence). The CDR3 spells CASSLYGGLAKNIQYF. CDR3 sequence (DNA): TGTGCCAGCAGCTTGTATGGCGGGCTAGCCAAAAACATTCAGTACTTC. Drawing the rest from reference TRBV5-4 and TRBJ2-4, the complete variable domain is ETGVTQSPTHLIKTRGQQVTLRCSSQSGHNTVSWYQQALGQGPQFIFQYYREEENGRGNFPPRFSGLQFPNYSSELNVNALELDDSALYLCASSLYGGLAKNIQYFGAGTRLSVL.

This clone was seen a few times. A junction boundary mismatches the germline segment, possibly from a read error. The gene calls are TRBV6-4 and TRBJ1-5; 9 bases line up with TRBD1. Germline CDR1 reads MRHNA; CDR2 reads SNTAGT. This CDR3 has 15 amino acids. The CDR3 is CASSDSTGGKQPQHF. The CDR3 nucleotides read TGTGCCAGCAGTGACTCAACAGGGGGCAAGCAGCCCCAGCATTTT.

The rearrangement links TRBV6-1 to TRBJ1-5, with D possibly TRBD1 on 6 matching bases. The CDR3 is made up of 16 amino acids. V lost 4 bases and J 3 bases, leaving 16 bases between the germline ends. From germline, CDR1 is MNHNS and CDR2 SASEGT. The DNA of the CDR3 is TGTGCCAGCAGTGCCACCCCAGGGGTCAACAATCAGCCCCAGCATTTT. This translates into CASSATPGVNNQPQHF.

The rearrangement links TRBV6-6 to TRBJ1-3; unclear D gene. CDR1 is MNHNY and CDR2 is SVGAGI in the germline V gene (reference sequence). Trimming removed 4 bases at V and 0 bases at J, with 10 bases between. The CDR3 runs 15 residues. Here the CDR3 DNA reads TGTGCCAGCAGTTCTCCAACAGCCTCTGGAAACACCATATATTTT. Encoded protein: CASSSPTASGNTIYF.

This CDR3 is CASTKNPPGPQFF. In DNA, the CDR3 is TGTGCCAGCACCAAAAATCCTCCAGGGCCGCAGTTCTTC. This sequence joins TRBV6-4 and TRBJ2-1; D may be TRBD1 (5 bases). The V gene's germline CDR1 is MRHNA and CDR2 SNTAGT. Deletions cut 7 bases from V and 12 bases from J, with 19 bases between. There are 13 residues in the CDR3.

The chain employs TRBV5-1 and TRBJ2-3; 10 bases fit TRBD2. The CDR3 loop spans 17 amino acids. J lost 3 bases, V lost 0 bases, and 7 bases had no gene match. Per germline, CDR1 SGHRS and CDR2 YFSETQ. Here the CDR3 DNA reads TGCGCCAGCAGCTTGGGGACTAGCGGAGCAAAGACAGATACGCAGTATTTT. Translation gives CASSLGTSGAKTDTQYF.

The chain recombines TRBV15 with TRBJ2-7, with a tentative D call TRBD1 (5 bases). Germline V gene lookup returns CDR1 LNHNV and CDR2 YYDKDF (reference sequence). The ends were cut back, 3 bases at V and 3 bases at J, with 9 bases in the middle. The length of the CDR3 is 13 residues. CDR3 sequence: CATSSLDNYEQYF. CDR3 DNA sequence: TGTGCCACCAGCAGTTTGGACAACTACGAGCAGTACTTC.

The chain couples TRBV5-1 to TRBJ2-7, with a weak D call TRBD2 (6 bases). In germline, CDR1 is SGHRS, CDR2 YFSETQ. The CDR3 loop spans 14 amino acids. Trimming removed 0 bases at V and 0 bases at J, with 7 bases between. Here the CDR3 reads CASSLGGGSYEQYF. Written as DNA, the CDR3 is TGCGCCAGCAGCTTGGGGGGAGGCTCCTACGAGCAGTACTTC.

This chain links TRBV5-1 with TRBJ2-3; 8 bases align to TRBD1. Germline CDR1 and CDR2: SGHRS and YFSETQ. V dropped 3 bases and J dropped 5; count of bases not matched to a gene: 8. The CDR3 is 15 residues long. CDR3 DNA: TGCGCCAGCAGCTCTGGACAGGGAGTTAAAGATACGCAGTATTTT. Residues: CASSSGQGVKDTQYF.

This clone was seen more than once but under ten times. This rearrangement joins TRBV7-9 to TRBJ2-1; D is possibly TRBD2 (6 bases). With 5 bases removed from V and 10 bases from J, the gap between germline ends came to 12 bases. From germline, CDR1 is SEHNR and CDR2 FQNEAQ (reference sequence). The length of the CDR3 is 12 residues. CDR3: CASSPDYREQFF. CDR3 nucleotide sequence: TGTGCCAGCAGCCCGGACTATCGCGAGCAGTTCTTC.

The chain employs TRBV19 and TRBJ1-1; 11 bases agree with TRBD1. Germline V gene data show CDR1 as LNHDA and CDR2 as SQIVND (reference sequence). This CDR3 comprises 14 residues. Unmatched junction bases numbered 4, after V lost 6 bases and J lost 4 bases. The CDR3 DNA reads TGTGCCAGTAGGCCGGGACAGGGGGTCACTGAAGCTTTCTTT. It translates to CASRPGQGVTEAFF.

The table lists this clone with a count of one. The chain uses TRBV28 and TRBJ2-5, with D possibly matching TRBD1 (5 bases). V dropped 3 bases and J dropped 2 bases, with 31 bases sitting between them. The CDR3 extends over 21 amino acids. Germline V CDR1 and CDR2: MDHEN, SYDVKM. Here the CDR3 DNA reads TGTGCCAGCAGTTTCAAATTCCGCCAAACTCGGACACGAGCATCTCAAGAGACCCAGTACTTC. Translated: CASSFKFRQTRTRASQETQYF.

This clone has more than one count but fewer than ten. The chain combines TRBV5-1 with TRBJ2-6; D gene uncertain. Germline V gene sequence: CDR1 SGHRS, CDR2 YFSETQ. Trimming took 5 bases from V and 3 from J, leaving 6 bases between them. This CDR3 region has 13 residues. The CDR3 reads CASSFSGANVLTF. The CDR3, as DNA: TGCGCCAGCAGTTTTAGTGGGGCCAACGTCCTGACTTTC.

As for this clone: Different DNA sequences within this sample yield the same CDR3. CDR3 sequence reads: CASERQRGSYEQYF. CDR3 coding DNA: TGTGCCAGCGAGCGACAAAGAGGGAGCTACGAGCAGTACTTC. The J gene is TRBJ2-7, the V gene TRBV7-2; D is perhaps TRBD2 (5 bases). The V end lost 8 bases, the J end lost 3 bases, and 17 bases lay between the germline ends. The CDR3 sequence is 14 residues long. CDR1 SGHTA and CDR2 FQGNSA come from the germline V gene. The complete variable domain, with remaining parts taken from reference TRBV7-2 and TRBJ2-7, reads GAGVSQSPSNKVTEKGKDVELRCDPISGHTALYWYRQSLGQGLEFLIYFQGNSAPDKSGLPSDRFSAERTGGSVSTLTIQRTQQEDSAVYLCASERQRGSYEQYFGPGTRLTVT.